The rows below give T cell receptor beta chains drawn from one sample of a study of a mutant IDH1 vaccine in newly diagnosed glioma. These receptors' antigens are unknown. Profiling relied on immunoSEQ multiplex PCR, and the TCRdb table lists in-frame clones only, not all of them. Found here are under 150,000 clones, 75% to 90% of them singletons; the top ten hold roughly 0.61%. The sequencing here drew on PBMCs, taken from a glioma patient whose treatment included an IDH1 peptide vaccine. The receptor set was obtained from a woman in her 50s with glioma. Each CDR3 is given with its conserved first and last residue. The D gene is left open where the match is weak. Rows may omit the clone size; those that give it use once, few, many or a size class.

d_call	v_call	clone_size	j_call	cdr3_aa	cdr3_nt
NA	TRBV5-1	few	TRBJ2-2	CASSDSRGSGELFF	TGCGCCAGCAGCGATTCGAGGGGTAGCGGGGAGCTGTTTTTT
NA	TRBV30	NA	TRBJ1-5	CAWSAESNQPQHF	TGTGCCTGGAGTGCGGAGTCCAATCAGCCCCAGCATTTT
TRBD2	TRBV6-5	NA	TRBJ2-7	CASSSGTSQSYEQYF	TGTGCCAGCAGTTCCGGGACTAGCCAGTCCTACGAGCAGTACTTC
NA	TRBV7-3	NA	TRBJ1-2	CASSPRAGAGYGYTF	TGTGCCAGCAGCCCAAGGGCAGGGGCAGGCTATGGCTACACCTTC
TRBD2	TRBV9	NA	TRBJ2-1	CASSWGLAGRNEQFF	TGTGCCAGCAGCTGGGGACTAGCGGGGAGGAATGAGCAGTTCTTC
NA	TRBV5-1	NA	TRBJ2-2	CASSPGPSNTGELFF	TGCGCCAGCAGCCCTGGACCCTCGAACACCGGGGAGCTGTTTTTT
NA	TRBV19	NA	TRBJ2-3	CATTGLTLGADTQYF	TGTGCCACCACAGGACTAACCCTAGGGGCAGATACGCAGTATTTT
NA	TRBV6-1	NA	TRBJ1-1	CASSRNTEAFF	TGTGCCAGCAGCCGTAACACTGAAGCTTTCTTT
TRBD2	TRBV28	NA	TRBJ2-2	CASSLWGGSLGTGELFF	TGTGCCAGCAGTTTGTGGGGCGGGAGCTTAGGCACCGGGGAGCTGTTTTTT
TRBD2	TRBV7-8	NA	TRBJ2-1	CASSRLAGGSYNEQFF	TGTGCCAGCAGCCGACTAGCGGGAGGGTCCTACAATGAGCAGTTCTTC
NA	TRBV28	NA	TRBJ2-7	CASSLTPGVGHEQYF	TGTGCCAGCAGTTTAACCCCAGGGGTAGGCCACGAGCAGTACTTC
TRBD1	TRBV12-5	NA	TRBJ2-7	CASGLRSETGVEQYF	TGTGCTAGTGGTTTGCGGTCCGAGACAGGGGTCGAGCAGTACTTC
TRBD1	TRBV19	NA	TRBJ1-4	CASTGQGGEKLFF	TGTGCCAGTACTGGACAGGGAGGAGAAAAACTGTTTTTT
NA	TRBV30	NA	TRBJ1-3	CARGDGFSGNTIYF	TGTGCCAGGGGGGACGGATTCTCTGGAAACACCATATATTTT
TRBD2	TRBV5-4	few	TRBJ2-1	CASSLTSGSYNEQFF	TGTGCCAGCAGCTTGACTAGCGGGAGCTACAATGAGCAGTTCTTC
TRBD2	TRBV9	NA	TRBJ2-1	CASSVAGLAVYNEQFF	TGTGCCAGCAGCGTAGCAGGACTAGCGGTCTACAATGAGCAGTTCTTC
TRBD1	TRBV29-1	NA	TRBJ2-7	CSVTGQGTYEQYF	TGCAGCGTCACTGGACAGGGGACCTACGAGCAGTACTTC
NA	TRBV5-1	NA	TRBJ1-4	CASSLASNRVNEKLFF	TGCGCCAGCAGCTTGGCCAGTAACAGGGTGAATGAAAAACTGTTTTTT
TRBD1	TRBV15	NA	TRBJ1-2	CATSSRVTGDGYTF	TGTGCCACCAGCAGCCGAGTGACAGGGGATGGCTACACCTTC
NA	TRBV11-2	NA	TRBJ1-3	CASSLIDSGNTIYF	TGTGCCAGCAGCTTAATTGACTCTGGAAACACCATATATTTT
NA	TRBV5-4	NA	TRBJ2-3	CASSYDASSTDTQYF	TGTGCCAGCAGTTACGACGCTTCTAGCACAGATACGCAGTATTTT
NA	TRBV28	NA	TRBJ2-7	CASSFSMGGGYEQYF	TGTGCCAGCAGTTTTTCCATGGGAGGAGGCTACGAGCAGTACTTC
TRBD2	TRBV27	NA	TRBJ2-3	CASTPGTSGTRDTQYF	TGTGCCAGCACCCCCGGGACTAGCGGGACAAGAGATACGCAGTATTTT
NA	TRBV19	NA	TRBJ1-3	CASSPVGAFSGNTIYF	TGTGCCAGTAGTCCCGTCGGGGCATTCTCTGGAAACACCATATATTTT
TRBD2	TRBV19	NA	TRBJ2-5	CASSIAGGRETQYF	TGTGCCAGTAGTATTGCGGGAGGGAGAGAGACCCAGTACTTC
NA	TRBV10-3	NA	TRBJ2-7	CAISAARDEQYF	TGTGCCATCAGTGCGGCCAGGGACGAGCAGTACTTC
TRBD1	TRBV7-6	once	TRBJ2-7	CASSLGIDRAYEQYF	TGTGCCAGCAGCTTAGGAATCGACAGGGCCTACGAGCAGTACTTC
TRBD1	TRBV7-9	NA	TRBJ2-1	CASSLDRGYNEQFF	TGTGCCAGCAGCTTAGACAGGGGGTACAATGAGCAGTTCTTC
TRBD1	TRBV19	NA	TRBJ2-7	CASSISTPTGIEQYF	TGTGCCAGTAGTATTAGTACCCCGACAGGGATCGAGCAGTACTTC
TRBD2	TRBV27	NA	TRBJ2-2	CASSTFGTSADGELFF	TGTGCCAGCAGCACTTTCGGGACTAGCGCAGACGGGGAGCTGTTTTTT
TRBD1	TRBV2	once	TRBJ1-4	CASSQGLWEKLFF	TGTGCCAGTTCACAGGGGTTATGGGAAAAACTGTTTTTT
NA	TRBV6-6	NA	TRBJ1-1	CASSYFSLRTEAFF	TGTGCCAGCAGTTACTTTAGCCTCAGGACTGAAGCTTTCTTT
NA	TRBV18	NA	TRBJ2-7	CASSPVDRLSAEQYF	TGTGCCAGCTCACCTGTCGACAGGCTTTCGGCCGAGCAGTACTTC
NA	TRBV19	NA	TRBJ2-7	CASRETMLGPYEQYF	TGTGCCAGTAGAGAGACAATGTTGGGCCCCTACGAGCAGTACTTC
NA	TRBV7-9	NA	TRBJ2-7	CASSLEGQSYEQYF	TGTGCCAGCAGCTTAGAAGGGCAGAGCTACGAGCAGTACTTC
NA	TRBV6-6	NA	TRBJ2-7	CASSYAMGPEQYF	TGTGCCAGCAGTTATGCGATGGGACCCGAGCAGTACTTC
TRBD2	TRBV14	NA	TRBJ2-1	CASSQDRGLAGVRSYNEQFF	TGTGCCAGCAGCCAAGATCGGGGACTAGCGGGAGTCAGGTCCTACAATGAGCAGTTCTTC
TRBD1	TRBV5-5	once	TRBJ2-2	CASSFSGQGSGEDTGELFF	TGTGCCAGCAGCTTTTCGGGACAGGGGTCCGGGGAGGACACCGGGGAGCTGTTTTTT